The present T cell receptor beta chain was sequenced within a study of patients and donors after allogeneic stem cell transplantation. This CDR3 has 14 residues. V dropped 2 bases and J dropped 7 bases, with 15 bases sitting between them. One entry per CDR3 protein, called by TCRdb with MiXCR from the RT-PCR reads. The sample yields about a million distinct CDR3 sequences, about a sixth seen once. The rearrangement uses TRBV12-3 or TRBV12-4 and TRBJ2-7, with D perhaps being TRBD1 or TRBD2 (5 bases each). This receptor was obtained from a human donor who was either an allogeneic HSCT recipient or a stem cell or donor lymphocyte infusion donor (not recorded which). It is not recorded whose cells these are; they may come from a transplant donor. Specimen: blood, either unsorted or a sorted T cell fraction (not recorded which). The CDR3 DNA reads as TGTGCCAGCAGTTTACCGGGGCTAGCCGGTGAGCAGTACTTC. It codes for CASSLPGLAGEQYF.